These T cell receptor beta chains were read from a single sample in a study of CD8 T cells in Susac syndrome. TCRdb re-analysed the immunoSEQ multiplex PCR reads in MiXCR, keeping a single row per CDR3 protein. The repertoire includes 150,000 to 250,000 distinct CDR3 sequences, 90% to 95% of them detected once, and 0.085% to 0.095% sits in the top ten. The sample taken for sequencing was CD4+ T cells from PBMCs. All receptors derive from a human donor with multiple sclerosis. Each CDR3 is given with its conserved first and last residue. Each record gives: D gene, J gene, clone size, V gene, CDR3 protein, CDR3 DNA. A D gene is named only where the DNA matches it firmly. Size tells how often a clone was seen (once, few, many) or the class of an expanded clone, and some rows leave it out.

D: -; J: TRBJ2-7; size: -; V: TRBV7-9; CDR3: CASSPMPGSGFAYEQYF; DNA: TGTGCCAGCAGCCCCATGCCGGGGTCGGGGTTCGCCTACGAGCAGTACTTC
D: -; J: TRBJ2-7; size: -; V: TRBV20-1; CDR3: CSALMRSFYEQYF; DNA: TGCAGTGCCCTAATGAGGAGTTTCTACGAGCAGTACTTC
D: TRBD2; J: TRBJ2-3; size: -; V: TRBV6-6; CDR3: CASRPSGGRSTDTQYF; DNA: TGTGCCAGCAGACCTAGCGGGGGCCGTAGCACAGATACGCAGTATTTT
D: -; J: TRBJ2-5; size: -; V: TRBV12-3/TRBV12-4; CDR3: CASSFSSMGETQYF; DNA: TGTGCCAGCAGTTTCTCCTCGATGGGGGAGACCCAGTACTTC
D: TRBD2; J: TRBJ2-1; size: -; V: TRBV12-3/TRBV12-4; CDR3: CASSAERLARGNEQFF; DNA: TGTGCCAGCAGTGCAGAGAGACTAGCTCGAGGAAATGAGCAGTTCTTC
D: -; J: TRBJ1-2; size: -; V: TRBV6-6; CDR3: CASSLQADYGYTF; DNA: TGTGCCAGCAGTCTACAGGCAGACTATGGCTACACCTTC
D: -; J: TRBJ2-7; size: few; V: TRBV27; CDR3: CASRRTSSYEQYF; DNA: TGTGCCAGCAGGCGGACGAGCTCCTACGAGCAGTACTTC
D: TRBD2; J: TRBJ2-7; size: -; V: TRBV9; CDR3: CASSSGLGAYEQYF; DNA: TGTGCCAGCAGCTCGGGACTAGGAGCCTACGAGCAGTACTTC
D: -; J: TRBJ1-1; size: -; V: TRBV20-1; CDR3: CSASGQLNTEAFF; DNA: TGCAGTGCTAGTGGACAGCTGAACACTGAAGCTTTCTTT
D: -; J: TRBJ2-5; size: -; V: TRBV9; CDR3: CASSLLGAQETQYF; DNA: TGTGCCAGCAGCCTACTTGGCGCACAAGAGACCCAGTACTTC
D: -; J: TRBJ2-3; size: -; V: TRBV18; CDR3: CASSPGSTDTQYF; DNA: TGTGCCAGCTCACCCGGGAGCACAGATACGCAGTATTTT
D: TRBD1; J: TRBJ2-1; size: once; V: TRBV9; CDR3: CASSVDPGQGREQFF; DNA: TGTGCCAGCAGCGTGGATCCCGGACAGGGCCGTGAGCAGTTCTTC
D: TRBD2; J: TRBJ2-6; size: -; V: TRBV7-9; CDR3: CASRSGTWTNVLTF; DNA: TGTGCCAGTAGGAGCGGGACGTGGACCAACGTCCTGACTTTC
D: -; J: TRBJ2-3; size: -; V: TRBV24-1; CDR3: CATSDFRQAPDTQYF; DNA: TGTGCCACCAGTGATTTCCGGCAAGCCCCAGATACGCAGTATTTT
D: -; J: TRBJ2-7; size: -; V: TRBV25-1; CDR3: CASSPRDKDYEQYF; DNA: TGTGCCAGCAGCCCCCGGGACAAAGACTACGAGCAGTACTTC
D: TRBD1; J: TRBJ2-1; size: -; V: TRBV20-1; CDR3: CSARDPGQPYNEQFF; DNA: TGCAGTGCTAGAGACCCGGGACAGCCCTACAATGAGCAGTTCTTC
D: -; J: TRBJ1-2; size: once; V: TRBV7-9; CDR3: CASTRGFQRDDYGYTF; DNA: TGTGCCAGCACCAGGGGCTTTCAACGAGATGACTATGGCTACACCTTC
D: -; J: TRBJ2-3; size: -; V: TRBV24-1; CDR3: CATSAPGSTDTQYF; DNA: TGTGCCACCAGTGCCCCCGGGTCCACAGATACGCAGTATTTT
D: -; J: TRBJ2-3; size: -; V: TRBV3-1; CDR3: CASSHRDSDTQYF; DNA: TGTGCCAGCAGCCACCGGGACTCAGATACGCAGTATTTT
D: -; J: TRBJ2-7; size: -; V: TRBV3-1; CDR3: CASSQTTLEQYF; DNA: TGTGCCAGCAGCCAGACGACTCTCGAGCAGTACTTC
D: -; J: TRBJ1-1; size: -; V: TRBV5-6; CDR3: CASSYNLEAFF; DNA: TGTGCCAGCAGCTACAACCTTGAAGCTTTCTTT
D: -; J: TRBJ2-1; size: -; V: TRBV9; CDR3: CASSGGRPHEQFF; DNA: TGTGCCAGCAGCGGTGGACGCCCCCATGAGCAGTTCTTC
D: TRBD2; J: TRBJ2-5; size: -; V: TRBV6-6; CDR3: CASSGLAGRGETQYF; DNA: TGTGCCAGCAGTGGACTAGCGGGACGGGGGGAGACCCAGTACTTC
D: -; J: TRBJ1-3; size: -; V: TRBV29-1; CDR3: CSVEEVLDIKLTIYF; DNA: TGCAGCGTTGAAGAGGTTCTAGACATTAAGCTCACCATATATTTT
D: TRBD2; J: TRBJ2-3; size: once; V: TRBV4-2; CDR3: CASSQELAGGRDTQYF; DNA: TGTGCCAGCAGCCAAGAACTAGCGGGAGGAAGAGATACGCAGTATTTT
D: -; J: TRBJ2-1; size: once; V: TRBV5-1; CDR3: CASSIQTGSSYNEQFF; DNA: TGCGCCAGCAGCATTCAAACAGGGAGCTCCTACAATGAGCAGTTCTTC
D: -; J: TRBJ2-1; size: -; V: TRBV29-1; CDR3: CSARGQGGEFF; DNA: TGCAGCGCCCGGGGGCAGGGAGGAGAGTTCTTC
D: TRBD1; J: TRBJ1-2; size: -; V: TRBV6-6; CDR3: CASRPLTGYGYTF; DNA: TGTGCCAGCAGACCCCTGACAGGGTACGGCTACACCTTC
D: TRBD2; J: TRBJ2-1; size: -; V: TRBV29-1; CDR3: CSVVGTRRNEQFF; DNA: TGCAGCGTTGTCGGGACTAGAAGGAATGAGCAGTTCTTC
D: TRBD2; J: TRBJ2-3; size: -; V: TRBV5-1; CDR3: CASSSSLAGTGDTQYF; DNA: TGCGCCAGCAGCTCTTCACTAGCGGGGACAGGTGATACGCAGTATTTT
D: -; J: TRBJ2-6; size: -; V: TRBV7-6; CDR3: CASSWVGSGSNSGANVLTF; DNA: TGTGCCAGCAGCTGGGTCGGCAGCGGGTCGAACTCTGGGGCCAACGTCCTGACTTTC
D: -; J: TRBJ2-3; size: -; V: TRBV30; CDR3: CAWNPGRGSDTQYF; DNA: TGTGCCTGGAACCCGGGTAGGGGCTCAGATACGCAGTATTTT
D: TRBD2; J: TRBJ2-5; size: -; V: TRBV4-1; CDR3: CASSQGARPIGGETQYF; DNA: TGCGCCAGCAGCCAAGGGGCTCGGCCTATCGGGGGGGAGACCCAGTACTTC
D: -; J: TRBJ2-3; size: -; V: TRBV15; CDR3: CATSEQRGTDTQYF; DNA: TGTGCCACCAGCGAACAGCGGGGCACAGATACGCAGTATTTT
D: -; J: TRBJ2-7; size: -; V: TRBV27; CDR3: CASSLSLQGHYEQYF; DNA: TGTGCCAGCAGTTTATCTTTACAGGGACACTACGAGCAGTACTTC
D: -; J: TRBJ1-6; size: -; V: TRBV4-2; CDR3: CASSLPETYNSPLHF; DNA: TGTGCCAGCAGCCTCCCAGAGACCTATAATTCACCCCTCCACTTT
D: -; J: TRBJ2-5; size: -; V: TRBV3-1; CDR3: CASRQPYQETQYF; DNA: TGTGCCAGCAGACAGCCCTACCAAGAGACCCAGTACTTC
D: -; J: TRBJ1-1; size: -; V: TRBV12-3/TRBV12-4; CDR3: CASSSMVASNTEAFF; DNA: TGTGCCAGCAGTTCCATGGTCGCATCGAACACTGAAGCTTTCTTT
D: TRBD2; J: TRBJ2-1; size: once; V: TRBV15; CDR3: CATSTGTSTWSNEQFF; DNA: TGTGCCACCAGCACCGGGACTAGCACGTGGTCCAATGAGCAGTTCTTC
D: -; J: TRBJ1-1; size: -; V: TRBV9; CDR3: CASSVAGTEAFF; DNA: TGTGCCAGCAGCGTAGCGGGAACTGAAGCTTTCTTT
D: -; J: TRBJ2-3; size: -; V: TRBV3-1; CDR3: CASSQVLYYSTDTQYF; DNA: TGTGCCAGCAGCCAAGTCCTATACTACTCCACAGATACGCAGTATTTT